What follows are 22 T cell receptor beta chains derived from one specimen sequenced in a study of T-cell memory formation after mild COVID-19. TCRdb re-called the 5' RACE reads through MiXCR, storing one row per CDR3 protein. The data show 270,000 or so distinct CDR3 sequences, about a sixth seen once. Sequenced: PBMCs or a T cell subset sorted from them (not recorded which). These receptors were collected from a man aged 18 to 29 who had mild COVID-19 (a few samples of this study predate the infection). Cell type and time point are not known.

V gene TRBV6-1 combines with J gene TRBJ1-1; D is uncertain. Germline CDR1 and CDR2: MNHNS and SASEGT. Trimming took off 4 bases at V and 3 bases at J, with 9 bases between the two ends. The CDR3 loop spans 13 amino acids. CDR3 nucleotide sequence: TGTGCCAGCAGTGTCGAGAGATACACTGAAGCTTTCTTT. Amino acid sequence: CASSVERYTEAFF.

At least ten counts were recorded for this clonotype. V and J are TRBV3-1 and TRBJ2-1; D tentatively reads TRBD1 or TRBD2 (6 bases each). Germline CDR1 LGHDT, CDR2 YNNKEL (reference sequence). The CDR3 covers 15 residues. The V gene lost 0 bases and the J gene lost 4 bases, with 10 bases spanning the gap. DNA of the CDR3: TGTGCCAGCAGCCAAGATACGGGGGCGTACAATGAGCAGTTCTTC. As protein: CASSQDTGAYNEQFF.

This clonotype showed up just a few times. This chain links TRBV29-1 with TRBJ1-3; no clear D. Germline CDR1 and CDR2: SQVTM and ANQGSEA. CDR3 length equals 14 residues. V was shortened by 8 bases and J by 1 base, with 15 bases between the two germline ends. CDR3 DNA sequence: TGCAGCATGACGGCATCGGTTTCTGGAAACACCATATATTTT. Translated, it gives CSMTASVSGNTIYF.

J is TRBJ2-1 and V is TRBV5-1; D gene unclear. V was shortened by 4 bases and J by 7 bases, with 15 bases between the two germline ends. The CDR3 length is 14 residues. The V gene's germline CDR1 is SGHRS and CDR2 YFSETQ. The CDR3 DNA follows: TGCGCCAGCAGCCCGGACCAGGTTTGGAATGAGCAGTTCTTC. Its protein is CASSPDQVWNEQFF. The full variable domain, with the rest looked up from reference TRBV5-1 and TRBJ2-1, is KAGVTQTPRYLIKTRGQQVTLSCSPISGHRSVSWYQQTPGQGLQFLFEYFSETQRNKGNFPGRFSGRQFSNSRSEMNVSTLELGDSALYLCASSPDQVWNEQFFGPGTRLTVL.

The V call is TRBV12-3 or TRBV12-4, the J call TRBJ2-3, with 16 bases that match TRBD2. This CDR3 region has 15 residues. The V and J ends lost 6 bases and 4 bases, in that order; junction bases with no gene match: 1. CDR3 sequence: CASRGLAGGPDTQYF. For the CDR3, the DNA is TGTGCCAGCAGGGGACTAGCGGGGGGGCCAGATACGCAGTATTTT.

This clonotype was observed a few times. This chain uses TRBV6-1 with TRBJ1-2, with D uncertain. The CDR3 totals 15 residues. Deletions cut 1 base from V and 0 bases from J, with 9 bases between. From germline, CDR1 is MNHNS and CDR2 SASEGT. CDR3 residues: CASSEVGNPNYGYTF. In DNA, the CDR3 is TGTGCCAGCAGTGAAGTTGGGAACCCTAACTATGGCTACACCTTC.

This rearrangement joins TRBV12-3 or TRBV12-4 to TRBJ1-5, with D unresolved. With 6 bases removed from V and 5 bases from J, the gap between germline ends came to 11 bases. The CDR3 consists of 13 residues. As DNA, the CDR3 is TGTGCCAGCAGCCTAGGGATCTATCAGCCCCAGCATTTT. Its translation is CASSLGIYQPQHF.

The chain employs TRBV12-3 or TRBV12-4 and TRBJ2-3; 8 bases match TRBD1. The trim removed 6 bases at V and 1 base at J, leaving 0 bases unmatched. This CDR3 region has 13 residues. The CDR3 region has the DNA TGTGCCAGCAGGGACAGGGGCACAGATACGCAGTATTTT. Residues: CASRDRGTDTQYF.

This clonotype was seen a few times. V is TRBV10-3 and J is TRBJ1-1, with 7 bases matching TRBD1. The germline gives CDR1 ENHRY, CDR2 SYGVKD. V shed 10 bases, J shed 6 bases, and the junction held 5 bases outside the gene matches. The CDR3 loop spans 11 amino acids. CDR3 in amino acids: CATGGGAEAFF. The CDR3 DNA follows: TGTGCCACCGGAGGGGGCGCTGAAGCTTTCTTT.

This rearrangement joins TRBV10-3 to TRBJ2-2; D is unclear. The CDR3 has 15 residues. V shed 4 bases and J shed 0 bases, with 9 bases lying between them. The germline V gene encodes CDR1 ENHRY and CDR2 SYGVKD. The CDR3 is CAISVRHANTGELFF. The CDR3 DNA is TGTGCCATCAGTGTTCGACATGCGAACACCGGGGAGCTGTTTTTT.

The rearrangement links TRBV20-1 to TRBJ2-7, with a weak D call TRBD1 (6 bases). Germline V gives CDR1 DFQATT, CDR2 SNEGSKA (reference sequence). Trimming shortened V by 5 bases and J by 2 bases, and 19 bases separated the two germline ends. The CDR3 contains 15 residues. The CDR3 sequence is CSASTGQAVAYEQYF. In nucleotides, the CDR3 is TGCAGTGCTTCAACAGGGCAGGCGGTCGCCTACGAGCAGTACTTC.

CDR3 loop: CASSAQGIGGYTF. CDR3 nucleotide sequence: TGCGCCAGCAGCGCACAGGGTATTGGTGGCTACACCTTC. The chain joins TRBV5-1 to TRBJ1-2, with a tentative D call TRBD1 (6 bases). The CDR3 is made up of 13 amino acids. V lost 4 bases to trimming and J lost 7 bases, with 14 bases between them. Germline V lookup: CDR1 SGHRS, CDR2 YFSETQ.

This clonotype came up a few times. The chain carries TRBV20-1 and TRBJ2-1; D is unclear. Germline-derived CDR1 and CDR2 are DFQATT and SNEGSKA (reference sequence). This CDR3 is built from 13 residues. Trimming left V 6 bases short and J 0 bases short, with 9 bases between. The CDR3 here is CSAEFLSYNEQFF. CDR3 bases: TGCAGTGCAGAGTTCCTCTCCTACAATGAGCAGTTCTTC.

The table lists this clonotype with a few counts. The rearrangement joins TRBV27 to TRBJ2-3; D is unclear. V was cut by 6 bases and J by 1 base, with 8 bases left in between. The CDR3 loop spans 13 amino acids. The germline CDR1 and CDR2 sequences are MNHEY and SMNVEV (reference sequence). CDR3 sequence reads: CASRKSGTDTQYF. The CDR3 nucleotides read TGTGCCAGCAGGAAAAGTGGCACAGATACGCAGTATTTT.

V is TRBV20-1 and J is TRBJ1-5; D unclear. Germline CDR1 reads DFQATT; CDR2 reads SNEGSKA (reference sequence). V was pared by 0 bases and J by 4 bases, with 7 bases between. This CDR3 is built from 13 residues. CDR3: CSARDTGNQPQHF. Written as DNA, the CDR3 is TGCAGTGCTAGAGATACTGGGAATCAGCCCCAGCATTTT.

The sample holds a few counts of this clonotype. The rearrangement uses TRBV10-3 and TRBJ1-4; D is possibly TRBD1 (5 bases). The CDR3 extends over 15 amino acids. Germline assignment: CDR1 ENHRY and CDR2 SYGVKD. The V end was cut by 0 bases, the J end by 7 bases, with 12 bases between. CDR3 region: CAISESREQVEKLFF. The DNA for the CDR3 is TGTGCCATCAGTGAGTCTCGGGAACAGGTTGAAAAACTGTTTTTT.

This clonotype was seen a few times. This CDR3 reads CASSLAQTEAFF. The CDR3 nucleotides read TGTGCCAGCAGTTTAGCGCAGACTGAAGCTTTCTTT. The V gene is TRBV12-3 or TRBV12-4, the J gene TRBJ1-1; D uncertain. Deletions cut 0 bases from V and 5 bases from J, with 4 bases between. The length of the CDR3 is 12 residues.

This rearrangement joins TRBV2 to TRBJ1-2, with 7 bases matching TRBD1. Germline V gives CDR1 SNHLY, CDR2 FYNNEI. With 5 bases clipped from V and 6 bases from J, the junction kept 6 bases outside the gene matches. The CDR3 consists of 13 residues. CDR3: CASSLDRDHGYTF. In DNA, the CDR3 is TGTGCCAGCAGTTTAGACAGGGATCATGGCTACACCTTC.

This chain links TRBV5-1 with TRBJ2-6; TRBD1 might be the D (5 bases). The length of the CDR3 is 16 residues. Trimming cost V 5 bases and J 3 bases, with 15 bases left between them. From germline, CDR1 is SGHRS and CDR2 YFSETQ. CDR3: CASSLEGHFGANVLTF. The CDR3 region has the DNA TGCGCCAGCAGTCTCGAAGGACACTTTGGGGCCAACGTCCTGACTTTC.

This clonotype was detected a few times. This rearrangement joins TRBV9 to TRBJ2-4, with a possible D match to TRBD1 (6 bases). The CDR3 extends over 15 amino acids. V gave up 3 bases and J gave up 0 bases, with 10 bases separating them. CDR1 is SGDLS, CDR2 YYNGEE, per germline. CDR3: CASSEQGLAKNIQYF. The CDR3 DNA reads TGTGCCAGCAGCGAACAGGGCCTAGCCAAAAACATTCAGTACTTC.

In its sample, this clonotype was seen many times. The CDR3 nucleotides are TGTGCCAGCAGTCGTTGGACAGGGGTGGTTAATAATTCACCCCTCCACTTT. This codes for CASSRWTGVVNNSPLHF. The rearrangement links TRBV12-3 or TRBV12-4 to TRBJ1-6, with 9 bases matching TRBD1. V dropped 5 bases and J dropped 5; count of bases not matched to a gene: 10. There are 17 residues in the CDR3.

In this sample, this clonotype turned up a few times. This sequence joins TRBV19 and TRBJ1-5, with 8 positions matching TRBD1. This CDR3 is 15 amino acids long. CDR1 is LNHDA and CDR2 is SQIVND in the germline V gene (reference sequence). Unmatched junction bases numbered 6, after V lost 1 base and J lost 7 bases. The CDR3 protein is CASSIGPGGGQPQHF. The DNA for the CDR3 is TGTGCCAGTAGTATAGGGCCAGGGGGCGGCCAGCCCCAGCATTTT.